The rows below give T cell receptor beta chains drawn from one sample of a study of Graves' ophthalmopathy and Graves' hyperthyroidism. TCRdb analysed the multiplex PCR reads with MiXCR anew, one entry per CDR3 protein. The sample comprises roughly 700,000 distinct CDR3 sequences, roughly 41% of which are singletons, and approximately 43% rests with the top ten. Sequencing was performed on peripheral blood. The source is an adult man with Graves' ophthalmopathy. Both conserved end residues are trimmed from each CDR3. The D gene is left open where the match is weak. Part of the rows lack a size; the others show once, few, many or a class for expanded clones.

abundance,d_gene,v_gene,len,j_gene,CDR3aa
few,TRBD1,TRBV7-2,13,TRBJ1-2,ASSQAWTGGEGYT
many,TRBD1,TRBV10-3,12,TRBJ2-7,AISQDRAADEQY
NA,TRBD2,TRBV7-9,15,TRBJ2-2,ASSFRTSGGASGELF
NA,NA,TRBV7-9,13,TRBJ1-5,ASTLGGSRGQPQH
NA,NA,TRBV29-1,7,TRBJ1-1,NRATEAF
NA,NA,TRBV25-1,13,TRBJ2-3,ASSLGVYSTDTQY
NA,NA,TRBV29-1,12,TRBJ1-3,SVAPGHSGNTIY
many,NA,TRBV29-1,13,TRBJ2-6,SVEAEGAGANVLT
few,NA,TRBV6-5,11,TRBJ2-5,ASSPAYQETQY
NA,NA,TRBV15,12,TRBJ1-2,ATSRVYRDDGYT
many,NA,TRBV7-7,12,TRBJ1-2,ASSSPVRGGGYT
NA,NA,TRBV29-1,11,TRBJ1-2,SVGDVLNYGYT
many,NA,TRBV7-8,15,TRBJ2-5,ASSLGLSAGHKETQY